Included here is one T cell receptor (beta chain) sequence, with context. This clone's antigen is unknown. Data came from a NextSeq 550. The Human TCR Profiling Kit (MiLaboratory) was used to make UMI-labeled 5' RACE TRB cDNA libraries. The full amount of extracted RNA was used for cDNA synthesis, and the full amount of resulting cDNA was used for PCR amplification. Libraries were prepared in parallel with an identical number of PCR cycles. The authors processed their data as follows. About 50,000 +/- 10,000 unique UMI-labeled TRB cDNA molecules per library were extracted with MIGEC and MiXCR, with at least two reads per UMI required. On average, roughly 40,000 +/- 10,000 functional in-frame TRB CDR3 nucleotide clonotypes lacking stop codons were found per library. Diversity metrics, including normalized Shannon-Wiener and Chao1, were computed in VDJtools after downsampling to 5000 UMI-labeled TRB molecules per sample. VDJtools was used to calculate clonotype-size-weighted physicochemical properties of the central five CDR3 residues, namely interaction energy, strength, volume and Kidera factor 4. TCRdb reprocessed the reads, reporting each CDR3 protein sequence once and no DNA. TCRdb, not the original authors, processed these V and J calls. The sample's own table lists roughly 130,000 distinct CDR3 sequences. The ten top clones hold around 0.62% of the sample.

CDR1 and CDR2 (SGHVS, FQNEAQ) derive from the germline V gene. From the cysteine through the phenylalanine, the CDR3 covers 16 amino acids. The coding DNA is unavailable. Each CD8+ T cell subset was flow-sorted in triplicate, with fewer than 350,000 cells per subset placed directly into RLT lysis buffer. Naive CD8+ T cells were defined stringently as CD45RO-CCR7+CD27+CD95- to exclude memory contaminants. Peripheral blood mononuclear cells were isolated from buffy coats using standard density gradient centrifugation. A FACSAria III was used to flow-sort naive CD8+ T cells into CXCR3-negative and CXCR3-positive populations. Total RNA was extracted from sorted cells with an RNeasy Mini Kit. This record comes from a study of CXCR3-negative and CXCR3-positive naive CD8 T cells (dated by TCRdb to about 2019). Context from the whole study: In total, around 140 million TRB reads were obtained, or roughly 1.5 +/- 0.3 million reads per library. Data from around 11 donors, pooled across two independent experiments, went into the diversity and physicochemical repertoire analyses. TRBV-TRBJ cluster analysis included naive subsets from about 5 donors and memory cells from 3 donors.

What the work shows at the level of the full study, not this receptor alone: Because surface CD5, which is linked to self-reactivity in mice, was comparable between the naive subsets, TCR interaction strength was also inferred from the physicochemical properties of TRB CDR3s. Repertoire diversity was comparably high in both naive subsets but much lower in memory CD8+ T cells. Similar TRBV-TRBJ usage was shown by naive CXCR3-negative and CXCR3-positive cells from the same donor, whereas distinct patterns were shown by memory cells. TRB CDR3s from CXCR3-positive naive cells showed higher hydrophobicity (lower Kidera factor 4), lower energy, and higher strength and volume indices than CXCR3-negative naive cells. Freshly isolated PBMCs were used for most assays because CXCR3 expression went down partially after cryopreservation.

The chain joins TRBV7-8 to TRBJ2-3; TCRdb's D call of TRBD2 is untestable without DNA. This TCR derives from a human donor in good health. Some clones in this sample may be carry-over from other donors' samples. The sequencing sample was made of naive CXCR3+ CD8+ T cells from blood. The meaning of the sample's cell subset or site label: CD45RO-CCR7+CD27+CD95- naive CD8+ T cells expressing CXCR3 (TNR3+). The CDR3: CASSPRTSGKGDTQYF.